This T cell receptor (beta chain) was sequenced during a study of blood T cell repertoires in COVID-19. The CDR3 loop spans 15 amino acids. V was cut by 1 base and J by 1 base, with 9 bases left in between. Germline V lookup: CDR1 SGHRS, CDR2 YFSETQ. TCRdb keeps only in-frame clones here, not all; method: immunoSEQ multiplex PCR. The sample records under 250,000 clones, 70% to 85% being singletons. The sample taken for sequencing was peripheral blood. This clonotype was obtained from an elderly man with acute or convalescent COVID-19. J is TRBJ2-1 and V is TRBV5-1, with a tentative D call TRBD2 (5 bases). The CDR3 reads CASSLIRGSYNEQFF. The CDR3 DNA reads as TGCGCCAGCAGCTTGATCCGGGGTTCCTACAATGAGCAGTTCTTC.